This entry is about one T cell receptor beta chain. The antigen is undetermined. TCR templates, around 100,000 per sample, were assayed. Produced via immunoSEQ multiplex PCR; TCRdb's table is partial and in-frame only. The table includes 98,000 or so clones, approximately 93% detected once. CDR3 size: 19 residues. CDR1 is SGHRS, CDR2 YFSETQ, per germline. The junction had 14 bases not matched to a gene; V was cut back by 4 bases and J by 0 bases. The sample belongs to a study of siplizumab effects on memory and regulatory T cells. Findings of the study overall: Treg origin accounted for an average of around 69% of mappable alloreactive CD4+ clones with siplizumab and about 30% in controls. Apparently more diverse than memory cells, naive T cells also seemed major alloresponse contributors. An assignable naive or memory phenotype was lacking in roughly 75-96% of proliferating CD4+ or CD8+ clones.

This clonotype was sampled from a human donor in good health. The gene calls are TRBV5-1 and TRBJ2-1; 9 bases fit TRBD1. Sequencing was carried out using Tregs sorted from blood. CDR3: CASSPARGTGILSYNEQFF. CDR3 nucleotide sequence: TGCGCCAGCAGCCCAGCCCGGGGGACAGGGATCCTCTCCTACAATGAGCAGTTCTTC.